These T cell receptor beta chains were read from a single sample in a study of blood T cell repertoires in COVID-19. Repertoires were generated with immunoSEQ multiplex PCR, while TCRdb's copy carries only in-frame clones and drops some. The sample lists some 140,000 clones; approximately 83% were seen once. The sample comprised peripheral blood. These receptor sequences come from a woman aged 80 or older with acute or convalescent COVID-19. The CDR3 runs from the conserved cysteine through the conserved F or W. Clone size is stated in some rows and not others, as once, few, many or a class when expanded.

v_gene	abundance	CDR3aa
TRBV15	NA	CATSRVTDRVYEQYF
TRBV6-4	NA	CASSDSSRRVHEQYF
TRBV10-3	NA	CAISDRGLGTQYF
TRBV7-8	few	CASSLVTENYGYTF
TRBV5-5	once	CASSLQGLSGEKLFF
TRBV5-6	NA	CASSAFSQYSNQPQHF
TRBV7-9	NA	CASSLVQGPDTQYF
TRBV2	NA	CASSPQGASSYTF
TRBV6-1	NA	CASSELSQGSKDTQYF
TRBV5-1	few	CASSFGGIYGYTF
TRBV18	NA	CASSPGDGYTF
TRBV5-8	NA	CASSLYEGDQPQHF
TRBV7-9	NA	CASITQGYNEQFF
TRBV5-4	once	CASSHPTGEDQPQHF
TRBV3-1/TRBV3-2	NA	CASSPSGTGGIGYTF
TRBV5-4	NA	CASSWEGGTTSRNTIYF
TRBV10-3	NA	CAISPDRGQPQHF
TRBV4-1	NA	CASSHPGESNQPQHF
TRBV5-1	NA	CASKEERNTEAFF
TRBV28	NA	CASSSSTGIAYEQYF
TRBV6-6	NA	CASSLGGTGYQTQYF
TRBV18	NA	CASSPLGRPKNIQYF
TRBV7-2	NA	CASSTGQGRYQPQHF
TRBV11-1	NA	CASSLDVREGTEAFF
TRBV11-1	NA	CASSTTGEVETQYF
TRBV12-3/TRBV12-4	NA	CASSGHWNEKLFF
TRBV5-1	NA	CASSFGQRTDTQYF
TRBV27	once	CASSFEEGGTYEQYF
TRBV4-1	NA	CASSQENRGYGYTF
TRBV3-1/TRBV3-2	NA	CASSQEGGTAKNIQYF
TRBV5-1	NA	CASSLQGADGYTF
TRBV6-2/TRBV6-3	NA	CASSLQMNTEAFF
TRBV9	NA	CASSADSASTKTQYF
TRBV7-3	few	CASRLSGSSYNEQFF
TRBV27	NA	CARQHGTEEYSNQPQHF
TRBV12-3/TRBV12-4	NA	CASSFRGGTEAFF
TRBV30	NA	CAWSVPGQGAWEQYF
TRBV3-1/TRBV3-2	NA	CASSFSGTGEHEQYF
TRBV2	few	CASSAPGQGGEKLFF
TRBV27	NA	CASGGNYGYTF
TRBV10-3	once	CATLLGTGGDGYTF
TRBV19	NA	CATRASSYNEQFF
TRBV5-1	NA	CASSRGWVAQSDTQYF
TRBV4-2	NA	CASSQAAMGGYERDEQYF